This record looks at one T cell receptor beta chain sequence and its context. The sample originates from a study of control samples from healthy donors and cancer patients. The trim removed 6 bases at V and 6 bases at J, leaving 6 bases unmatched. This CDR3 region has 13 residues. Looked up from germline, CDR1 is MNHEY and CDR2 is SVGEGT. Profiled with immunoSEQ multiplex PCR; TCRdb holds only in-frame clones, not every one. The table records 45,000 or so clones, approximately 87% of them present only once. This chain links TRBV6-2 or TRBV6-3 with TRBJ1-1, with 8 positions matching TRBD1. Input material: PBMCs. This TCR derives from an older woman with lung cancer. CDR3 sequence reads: CASSGTGDSEAFF. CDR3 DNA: TGTGCCAGCAGCGGGACAGGAGACTCTGAAGCTTTCTTT.